Shown below are 32 T cell receptor beta chains from a single sample sequenced in a study of shared clonotypes between healthy human individuals. TCRdb's copy holds only in-frame clones and misses some; the assay was immunoSEQ multiplex PCR. In the table there are about 2 million clones, 85% to 95% of which are singletons. CD45RO negativity and positive selection for CCR7 defined naive CD8 cells, a population that excluded terminally differentiated effector memory CD45RA+ cells. Sequences were obtained from naive CD8+ T cells sorted from blood. The receptors shown here come from a young man in good health.

The V call is TRBV4-1, the J call TRBJ2-3; 7 bases are a match to TRBD1. The V gene's germline CDR1 is MGHRA and CDR2 YSYEKL. With V trimmed by 2 bases and J by 4 bases, 0 bases remained unmatched. CDR3 length: 13 residues. In DNA, the CDR3 is TGCGCCAGCAGCCAAACAGGGGCAGATACGCAGTATTTT. Encoded protein: CASSQTGADTQYF.

V usage is TRBV7-6 and J usage is TRBJ2-7; a possible D gene is TRBD2 (5 bases). CDR3 length: 15 residues. CDR1 and CDR2 (germline): SGHVS, FNYEAQ. The V end was cut by 2 bases, the J end by 5 bases, with 16 bases between. The DNA for the CDR3 is TGTGCCAGCAGCTTATCCCTTCGGGGAAACCACGAGCAGTACTTC. This translates into CASSLSLRGNHEQYF.

The V call is TRBV15, the J call TRBJ1-5; TRBD1 is a possible D gene (6 bases). The germline gives CDR1 LNHNV, CDR2 YYDKDF (reference sequence). Trimming stripped 0 bases from V and 6 bases from J, with 15 bases between. The CDR3 runs 16 residues. The CDR3 region has the DNA TGTGCCACCAGCAGAGATTTTTGGGAGGGGGGTCAGCCCCAGCATTTT. Residues: CATSRDFWEGGQPQHF.

In this sample, this clone turned up once. The chain is built from TRBV5-6 and TRBJ2-7; TRBD2 aligns across 11 bases. The V and J ends lost 5 bases and 4 bases, in that order; junction bases with no gene match: 2. The CDR3 length is 13 residues. In germline, CDR1 is SGHDT, CDR2 YYEEEE. As DNA, the CDR3 is TGTGCCAGCAGACTAGCGGGAGATTACGAGCAGTACTTC. The encoded protein is CASRLAGDYEQYF. The complete variable domain, with remaining parts taken from reference TRBV5-6 and TRBJ2-7, reads DAGVTQSPTHLIKTRGQQVTLRCSPKSGHDTVSWYQQALGQGPQFIFQYYEEEERQRGNFPDRFSGHQFPNYSSELNVNALLLGDSALYLCASRLAGDYEQYFGPGTRLTVT.

V usage is TRBV7-3 and J usage is TRBJ2-2; TRBD1 is a possible D gene (5 bases). Per germline, CDR1 SGHTA and CDR2 FQGTGA. V lost 2 bases, J lost 6 bases, and 16 bases lay in between. The CDR3 has 16 residues. This CDR3 reads CASSLGQGLGPGELFF. In DNA, the CDR3 is TGTGCCAGCAGCTTAGGGCAGGGCCTTGGCCCCGGGGAGCTGTTTTTT.

The chain is built from TRBV2 and TRBJ1-6, with 8 bases that match TRBD1. Germline V gives CDR1 SNHLY, CDR2 FYNNEI. The CDR3 runs to 16 residues. The V segment lost 3 bases and the J segment 10 bases; nucleotides outside the gene matches: 11. The CDR3 nucleotides read TGTGCCAGCAGTGAGCGACTCCAGGGGGCAGAGTCACCCCTCCACTTT. Amino acid sequence: CASSERLQGAESPLHF. The whole variable domain, filled in from reference TRBV2 and TRBJ1-6, reads EPEVTQTPSHQVTQMGQEVILRCVPISNHLYFYWYRQILGQKVEFLVSFYNNEISEKSEIFDDQFSVERPDGSNFTLKIRSTKLEDSAMYFCASSERLQGAESPLHFGNGTRLTVT.

This chain connects TRBV4-3 to TRBJ2-7; 8 positions agree with TRBD2. The CDR3 length is 16 residues. The germline CDR1 and CDR2 sequences are LGHNA and YSLEER. Trimming at V came to 3 bases and at J to 2 bases, leaving 9 bases not matched to a gene. For the CDR3, the DNA is TGCGCCAGCAGCCAGCTAGCGGGTCCAAGCCCCTACGAGCAGTACTTC. Translated: CASSQLAGPSPYEQYF.

The J gene is TRBJ1-5, the V gene TRBV5-1; the D gene is possibly TRBD1 (5 bases). CDR3 length: 13 amino acids. The V gene lost 3 bases and the J gene lost 6 bases, with 10 bases spanning the gap. Germline V lookup: CDR1 SGHRS, CDR2 YFSETQ. CDR3 in amino acids: CASSYRDVQPQHF. CDR3 in DNA: TGCGCCAGCAGCTACCGGGACGTTCAGCCCCAGCATTTT.

The rearrangement uses TRBV14 and TRBJ1-2; no firm D call. The CDR3 runs 14 residues. The V and J ends lost 3 bases and 2 bases respectively, with 10 bases between them. Germline V gene lookup returns CDR1 SGHDN and CDR2 FVKESK. The CDR3 spells CASSQSTGNYGYTF. The DNA for the CDR3 is TGTGCCAGCAGCCAGAGTACTGGGAACTATGGCTACACCTTC.

The chain recombines TRBV7-2 with TRBJ2-7, with D tentatively TRBD1 (6 bases). The CDR3 totals 13 residues. Per the germline V gene, CDR1 is SGHTA and CDR2 is FQGNSA. V lost 6 bases and J 0 bases, leaving 9 bases between the germline ends. The CDR3: CASRRTDSYEQYF. DNA for the CDR3: TGTGCCAGCAGACGGACAGACTCCTACGAGCAGTACTTC.

The J gene is TRBJ1-4, the V gene TRBV11-2; TRBD1 is a possible D gene (5 bases). The germline V gene encodes CDR1 SGHAT and CDR2 FQNNGV. Trimming took off 7 bases at V and 8 bases at J, with 17 bases between the two ends. This CDR3 region has 14 residues. The CDR3 spells CASNDQGFGEKLFF. CDR3 sequence (DNA): TGTGCCAGCAACGATCAGGGTTTCGGGGAAAAACTGTTTTTT.

The rearrangement joins TRBV4-1 to TRBJ2-1, with TRBD1 matching over 9 bases. This CDR3 region has 13 residues. V lost 5 bases and J lost 8; bases outside the gene matches: 4. The V gene's germline CDR1 is MGHRA and CDR2 YSYEKL. The CDR3 sequence: CASSGTGFYEQFF. The CDR3 nucleotides read TGCGCCAGCAGCGGGACAGGGTTCTATGAGCAGTTCTTC.

V and J are TRBV19 and TRBJ2-7, with a tentative D call TRBD1 (5 bases). This CDR3 comprises 17 residues. Germline CDR1 reads LNHDA; CDR2 reads SQIVND (reference sequence). The V end lost 0 bases, the J end lost 1 base, and 16 bases lay between the germline ends. CDR3 DNA: TGTGCCAGTAGTATAGATTTTGACAGCTGGGATTCCTACGAGCAGTACTTC. It specifies CASSIDFDSWDSYEQYF.

This chain connects TRBV6-5 to TRBJ2-5; maybe TRBD2 (5 bases). The DNA end is more similar to TRBJ2-7, so the J call may be wrong. CDR1 is MNHEY, CDR2 SVGAGI, per germline. CDR3 length: 15 residues. The DNA of the CDR3 is TGTGCCAGCAGTTATTCAGCGGAGAACCCCTACGAGCAGTACTTC. Protein sequence: CASSYSAENPYEQYF.

Comment on this clone: Sequence at one end of the junction differs from germline and may be a read error. This chain links TRBV7-9 with TRBJ1-5; tentatively, D is TRBD1 (5 bases). Per the germline V gene, CDR1 is SEHNR and CDR2 is FQNEAQ (reference sequence). CDR3 length equals 17 residues. The CDR3 reads CASSSPGGLNSNQPQHF. The CDR3 DNA sequence: TGTGCCAGCAGCAGCCCCGGGGGATTGAATAGCAATCAACCCCAGCATTTT.

The chain is built from TRBV4-1 and TRBJ1-3; tentative D call: TRBD1 (5 bases). CDR3 length equals 15 residues. V lost 4 bases, J lost 1 base, and 11 bases lay in between. The V gene's germline CDR1 is MGHRA and CDR2 YSYEKL. This CDR3 is CASSRSEGSGNTIYF. The CDR3 DNA sequence: TGCGCCAGCAGCCGGTCAGAGGGGTCTGGAAACACCATATATTTT.

This chain uses TRBV7-6 with TRBJ2-7, with 8 bases identical to TRBD1. The trim removed 5 bases at V and 4 bases at J, leaving 10 bases unmatched. CDR3 length: 15 amino acids. CDR1 is SGHVS, CDR2 FNYEAQ, per germline. CDR3 sequence reads: CASSPRTGLVYEQYF. CDR3 bases: TGTGCCAGCAGCCCCCGGACAGGGCTCGTGTACGAGCAGTACTTC.

The chain links TRBV6-1 to TRBJ1-2, with TRBD1 identical over 7 bases. Germline lookup yields CDR1 MNHNS and CDR2 SASEGT. The CDR3 has 15 residues. The trim removed 4 bases at V and 0 bases at J, leaving 5 bases unmatched. CDR3 nucleotides: TGTGCCAGCAGTGTAATAGGGACAGCTAACTATGGCTACACCTTC. This translates into CASSVIGTANYGYTF.

The CDR3 spells CASSSRQGRDEQYF. CDR3 sequence (DNA): TGTGCCAGCAGCTCAAGACAGGGTAGGGACGAGCAGTACTTC. This chain connects TRBV7-6 to TRBJ2-7; 7 bases align to TRBD1. J gave up 5 bases and V 4 bases, and 8 bases lay outside the gene matches. This CDR3 has 14 residues. In germline, CDR1 is SGHVS, CDR2 FNYEAQ.

The V call is TRBV4-3, the J call TRBJ2-7; 7 bases map to TRBD1. The CDR3 length is 16 residues. Trimming at V came to 0 bases and at J to 3 bases, leaving 8 bases not matched to a gene. Per germline, CDR1 LGHNA and CDR2 YSLEER. In DNA form, the CDR3 reads TGCGCCAGCAGCCAAGATGAGGGGACAGTAGTCTACGAGCAGTACTTC. It translates to CASSQDEGTVVYEQYF.

In DNA, the CDR3 is TGTGCCAGCCATGACCCTGTGGAGGGGGTGGAGACCCAGTACTTC. Protein sequence: CASHDPVEGVETQYF. The gene calls are TRBV2 and TRBJ2-5; D possibly matches TRBD1 or TRBD2 (6 bases each). V dropped 8 bases and J dropped 5 bases, with 21 bases sitting between them. Germline V CDR1 and CDR2: SNHLY, FYNNEI. The CDR3 extends over 15 amino acids. The full variable domain, in which reference TRBV2 and TRBJ2-5 provide the parts outside the CDR3, is EPEVTQTPSHQVTQMGQEVILRCVPISNHLYFYWYRQILGQKVEFLVSFYNNEISEKSEIFDDQFSVERPDGSNFTLKIRSTKLEDSAMYFCASHDPVEGVETQYFGPGTRLLVL.

This clone was observed once. The rearrangement uses TRBV7-6 and TRBJ2-7, with D unclear. V was trimmed by 0 bases and J by 0 bases, leaving 6 bases between them. The CDR3 spans 14 residues. Germline CDR1 is SGHVS and CDR2 is FNYEAQ. DNA for the CDR3: TGTGCCAGCAGCTTAGCATTCAGCTCCTACGAGCAGTACTTC. Its protein is CASSLAFSSYEQYF.

As regards this clone: Other DNA sequences in this specimen translate into the identical CDR3. This chain joins TRBV4-1 and TRBJ1-1; TRBD1 agrees at 8 bases. V was pared by 4 bases and J by 5 bases, with 6 bases of the junction left unmatched. The CDR3 consists of 14 residues. Germline V gene data show CDR1 as MGHRA and CDR2 as YSYEKL. The CDR3 is CASSPGQGWTEAFF. In DNA, the CDR3 is TGCGCCAGCAGCCCAGGACAGGGTTGGACTGAAGCTTTCTTT.

The chain couples TRBV5-5 to TRBJ1-1; 12 nucleotides match TRBD1. The J segment lost 0 bases and the V segment lost 4 bases, leaving 7 bases of the junction unmatched. The CDR3 is 17 residues long. Germline values: CDR1 SGHKS, CDR2 YYEKEE (reference sequence). Here the CDR3 reads CASSIPGQGALNTEAFF. The CDR3 DNA follows: TGTGCCAGCAGCATACCGGGACAGGGGGCTTTGAACACTGAAGCTTTCTTT.

This clone appeared a single time. The chain couples TRBV27 to TRBJ2-5, with 9 nucleotides matching TRBD2. Germline V gene sequence: CDR1 MNHEY, CDR2 SMNVEV (reference sequence). Trimming cost V 5 bases and J 2 bases; bases outside gene matches: 3. The CDR3 totals 14 residues. The CDR3 DNA sequence: TGTGCCAGCAGTGGCCTAGCGGGGCAAGAGACCCAGTACTTC. Amino acid sequence: CASSGLAGQETQYF.

The V call is TRBV27, the J call TRBJ2-1; D ambiguous. V shed 2 bases and J shed 10 bases, with 15 bases lying between them. Germline-derived CDR1 and CDR2 are MNHEY and SMNVEV (reference sequence). This CDR3 is built from 14 residues. CDR3 coding DNA: TGTGCCAGCAGTTTACTTAGTCGCGGCGGCGAGCAGTTCTTC. It translates to CASSLLSRGGEQFF.

The genes are TRBV19 and TRBJ1-5; D is ambiguous. Germline V gene data show CDR1 as LNHDA and CDR2 as SQIVND (reference sequence). Between the trimmed V and J ends, which lost 0 bases and 1 base, there was a span of 10 bases. This CDR3 contains 16 residues. Written as DNA, the CDR3 is TGTGCCAGTAGTATAGATGGGTCCCTGAGCAATCAGCCCCAGCATTTT. Amino acid sequence: CASSIDGSLSNQPQHF.

The J gene is TRBJ2-3, the V gene TRBV11-2, with D tentatively TRBD1 (6 bases). CDR1 and CDR2 from the germline V gene are SGHAT and FQNNGV. V was pared by 4 bases and J by 5 bases, with 22 bases between. CDR3 length equals 17 residues. In DNA form, the CDR3 reads TGTGCCAGCAGCTCGACCCAGGGGAACCCGGAGTTAGATACGCAGTATTTT. Its translation is CASSSTQGNPELDTQYF.

This clone is a singleton in its sample. The chain employs TRBV23-1 and TRBJ1-5; D uncertain. TRBV23-1 is placed among ORFs of uncertain function. The V end was cut by 2 bases, the J end by 1 base, with 6 bases between. This CDR3 contains 14 residues. In DNA, the CDR3 is TGCGCCAGCAGTCAAACCGGGAGCAATCAGCCCCAGCATTTT. Protein: CASSQTGSNQPQHF.

This rearrangement joins TRBV9 to TRBJ1-2; the match to TRBD1 covers 7 bases. V shed 3 bases and J 4 bases; nucleotides not matched to a gene: 9. CDR3 size: 15 residues. Germline V gives CDR1 SGDLS, CDR2 YYNGEE. The CDR3 protein is CASSAWKGTVYGYTF. The CDR3 nucleotides are TGTGCCAGCAGCGCCTGGAAGGGGACAGTCTATGGCTACACCTTC.

The table lists this clone with a count of one. This chain connects TRBV7-9 to TRBJ2-7, with a weak D call TRBD1 (6 bases). Germline V gene sequence: CDR1 SEHNR, CDR2 FQNEAQ (reference sequence). The CDR3 totals 15 residues. Trimming took off 5 bases at V and 0 bases at J, with 14 bases between the two ends. This CDR3 reads CASSRMDRSSYEQYF. In DNA, the CDR3 is TGTGCCAGCAGCCGCATGGACAGAAGCTCCTACGAGCAGTACTTC.

The chain is built from TRBV7-8 and TRBJ1-4; D possibly corresponds to TRBD1 (5 bases). Germline values: CDR1 SGHVS, CDR2 FQNEAQ. Trimming cost V 5 bases and J 12 bases, with 13 bases left between them. The CDR3 is 12 amino acids. The CDR3 DNA reads as TGTGCCAGCAGCCCTAATCGGGGGGAACTGTTTTTT. Translated, it gives CASSPNRGELFF.